A single sample gave rise to the 21 T cell receptor beta chains below, sequenced in a study of cytomegalovirus exposure and HLA in healthy donors. Primers included in the PCR were 60 Vbeta and 13 Jbeta primers. Repertoires were generated with immunoSEQ multiplex PCR, while TCRdb's copy carries only in-frame clones and drops some. The table has some 200,000 clones, 82% seen once; the top ten hold 2.7%. Sequences were obtained from PBMCs. These receptors came from a woman aged 40 to 50 in good health and CMV-seronegative.

This CDR3 reads CASSLEPYPSGVNTEAFF. CDR3 in DNA: TGTGCCAGCAGCTTAGAGCCCTATCCTTCGGGGGTGAACACTGAAGCTTTCTTT. This chain joins TRBV7-2 and TRBJ1-1, with D perhaps TRBD1 (5 bases). Germline V lookup: CDR1 SGHTA, CDR2 FQGNSA. The CDR3 contains 18 residues. The V gene lost 1 base and the J gene lost 0 bases, with 18 bases spanning the gap.

V gene TRBV28 combines with J gene TRBJ2-1; 10 nucleotides match TRBD2. The germline V gene encodes CDR1 MDHEN and CDR2 SYDVKM. The CDR3 spans 15 residues. Germline trimming cut 6 bases from V and 2 bases from J; bases unmatched to any gene: 4. The CDR3 nucleotides read TGTGCCAGCAGCCGCACTAGCGGGGCCTACAATGAGCAGTTCTTC. This codes for CASSRTSGAYNEQFF.

CDR3 nucleotides: TGTGCCTGGAGTGATAGGACAGGGGGCAACGAGCAGTACTTC. This gives the protein CAWSDRTGGNEQYF. The rearrangement joins TRBV30 to TRBJ2-7, with 11 positions matching TRBD1. Germline CDR1 and CDR2: GTSNPN and SVGIG (reference sequence). Trimming at V came to 1 base and at J to 5 bases, leaving 4 bases not matched to a gene. This CDR3 is built from 14 residues.

This clone has more than one count but fewer than ten. The chain has TRBV27 and TRBJ2-7, with 11 bases fitting TRBD2. V was pared by 1 base and J by 2 bases, with 4 bases of the junction left unmatched. CDR1 MNHEY and CDR2 SMNVEV come from the germline V gene (reference sequence). The CDR3 consists of 16 residues. CDR3 sequence: CASSLLGLAGTYEQYF. The CDR3 DNA sequence: TGTGCCAGCAGTTTATTAGGACTAGCGGGTACCTACGAGCAGTACTTC.

V is TRBV5-6 and J is TRBJ2-1; no definite D call. The CDR3 extends over 16 amino acids. Germline assignment: CDR1 SGHDT and CDR2 YYEEEE. The ends were cut back, 4 bases at V and 5 bases at J, with 19 bases in the middle. The CDR3: CASSGRGRNGDNEQFF. The CDR3, as DNA: TGTGCCAGCAGCGGTCGAGGCAGAAATGGAGACAATGAGCAGTTCTTC.

The chain couples TRBV5-1 to TRBJ2-5, with 8 bases matching TRBD1. CDR1 SGHRS and CDR2 YFSETQ come from the germline V gene. This CDR3 spans 14 amino acids. The junction had 7 bases not matched to a gene; V was cut back by 4 bases and J by 5 bases. CDR3 sequence: CASSRGQAGETQYF. In DNA, the CDR3 is TGCGCCAGCAGCCGGGGACAGGCGGGGGAGACCCAGTACTTC.

This rearrangement joins TRBV19 to TRBJ2-7; 8 bases match TRBD2. This CDR3 is built from 14 residues. V shed 5 bases and J 4 bases; nucleotides not matched to a gene: 7. The V gene's germline CDR1 is LNHDA and CDR2 SQIVND (reference sequence). In DNA form, the CDR3 reads TGTGCCAGTAGTCTCAGCGGGAGTGGGTACGAGCAGTACTTC. It is translated as CASSLSGSGYEQYF. Full variable domain (missing parts from reference TRBV19 and TRBJ2-7): DGGITQSPKYLFRKEGQNVTLSCEQNLNHDAMYWYRQDPGQGLRLIYYSQIVNDFQKGDIAEGYSVSREKKESFPLTVTSAQKNPTAFYLCASSLSGSGYEQYFGPGTRLTVT.

The V call is TRBV4-1, the J call TRBJ2-1, with a possible D match to TRBD2 (6 bases). The CDR3 is made up of 15 amino acids. The V end was cut by 4 bases, the J end by 2 bases, with 12 bases between. Germline V gene sequence: CDR1 MGHRA, CDR2 YSYEKL. As DNA, the CDR3 is TGCGCCAGCAGCCCAACACCGGGGGCCTACAATGAGCAGTTCTTC. Its translation: CASSPTPGAYNEQFF.

This clone is a singleton in its sample. V usage is TRBV18 and J usage is TRBJ1-4; D is possibly TRBD1 (6 bases). Per the germline V gene, CDR1 is KGHSH and CDR2 is LQKENI. Trimming removed 4 bases from V and 0 bases from J, with 9 bases in between. CDR3 length equals 15 residues. The CDR3 bases are TGTGCCAGCTCACTGGACAGACCAACTAATGAAAAACTGTTTTTT. Amino acids: CASSLDRPTNEKLFF.

This clone was seen a single time. The genes are TRBV7-8 and TRBJ1-6; TRBD1 might be the D (6 bases). CDR3 length: 15 amino acids. V lost 3 bases and J lost 5, with 11 bases in between. The germline V gene encodes CDR1 SGHVS and CDR2 FQNEAQ. CDR3 region: CASSLDSPNNSPLHF. The CDR3, as DNA: TGTGCCAGCAGCTTGGACAGTCCGAATAATTCACCCCTCCACTTT.

The chain has TRBV28 and TRBJ2-5, with TRBD1 matching over 8 bases. The CDR3 loop spans 15 amino acids. Per germline, CDR1 MDHEN and CDR2 SYDVKM. V gave up 5 bases and J gave up 5 bases; unmatched junction bases: 10. CDR3 coding DNA: TGTGCCAGCAGTACCCTCAGGGGGCGGTGGGAGACCCAGTACTTC. Its translation is CASSTLRGRWETQYF.

V gene TRBV27 combines with J gene TRBJ2-2, with 7 positions matching TRBD2. CDR1 is MNHEY, CDR2 SMNVEV, per germline (reference sequence). J was trimmed by 4 bases and V by 10 bases; bases with no gene match: 3. The CDR3 length is 12 residues. CDR3 bases: TGTGCCACAAGCGGGGCCACCGGGGAGCTGTTTTTT. It translates to CATSGATGELFF.

For the CDR3, the DNA is TGTGCCAGCAGTCACACTAGCGGTAACACCGGGGAGCTGTTTTTT. It is translated as CASSHTSGNTGELFF. The rearrangement joins TRBV27 to TRBJ2-2, with 8 nucleotides matching TRBD2. The CDR3 has 15 residues. The germline CDR1 and CDR2 sequences are MNHEY and SMNVEV (reference sequence). Losses at the gene ends were 5 bases for V and 2 bases for J; bases not matched to a gene: 4.

The chain joins TRBV7-6 to TRBJ1-6; 8 positions agree with TRBD1. Germline V gene lookup returns CDR1 SGHVS and CDR2 FNYEAQ. CDR3 size: 18 residues. Unmatched junction bases numbered 16, after V lost 0 bases and J lost 12 bases. The CDR3 sequence: CASSLAEDRGDPEQPLHF. CDR3 DNA sequence: TGTGCCAGCAGCTTAGCTGAAGACAGGGGAGACCCCGAGCAACCCCTCCACTTT.

The chain links TRBV5-1 to TRBJ2-7; 15 positions agree with TRBD2. Losses at the gene ends were 4 bases for V and 5 bases for J; bases not matched to a gene: 7. The CDR3 length is 16 residues. From germline, CDR1 is SGHRS and CDR2 YFSETQ. Here the CDR3 DNA reads TGCGCCAGCAGCCTAGGACTAGCGGGAGGGTCTCACGAGCAGTACTTC. Its translation is CASSLGLAGGSHEQYF.

The chain couples TRBV19 to TRBJ1-1; D is undetermined. There are 13 residues in the CDR3. The V gene's germline CDR1 is LNHDA and CDR2 SQIVND (reference sequence). The ends were cut back, 8 bases at V and 4 bases at J, with 14 bases in the middle. CDR3 sequence reads: CASLVYPGTEAFF. CDR3 coding DNA: TGTGCCAGTCTGGTATACCCAGGCACTGAAGCTTTCTTT. Looking up the rest from reference TRBV19 and TRBJ1-1 gives the full variable domain: DGGITQSPKYLFRKEGQNVTLSCEQNLNHDAMYWYRQDPGQGLRLIYYSQIVNDFQKGDIAEGYSVSREKKESFPLTVTSAQKNPTAFYLCASLVYPGTEAFFGQGTRLTVV.

This clone was recorded a few times. The chain employs TRBV6-5 and TRBJ1-1, with unresolved D. The length of the CDR3 is 15 residues. Trimming cost V 2 bases and J 1 base, with 11 bases left between them. Germline V CDR1 and CDR2: MNHEY, SVGAGI. The CDR3 sequence: CASSYGSTRNTEAFF. The CDR3, as DNA: TGTGCCAGCAGTTACGGTTCGACTCGGAACACTGAAGCTTTCTTT.

J is TRBJ2-7 and V is TRBV19, with D tentatively TRBD2 (6 bases). Germline CDR1 is LNHDA and CDR2 is SQIVND (reference sequence). The CDR3 is 16 residues long. V was cut by 3 bases and J by 6 bases, with 21 bases left in between. The DNA of the CDR3 is TGTGCCAGTAGTATTGGCGCGGGATACTACCCCTCCGAGCAGTACTTC. Its translation is CASSIGAGYYPSEQYF.

The chain has TRBV5-4 and TRBJ2-5, with 10 bases that match TRBD1. The germline gives CDR1 SGHNT, CDR2 YYREEE (reference sequence). V lost 3 bases to trimming and J lost 4 bases; unmatched junction nucleotides: 9. The CDR3 contains 16 residues. For the CDR3, the DNA is TGTGCCAGCAGCTCCCCGGGACAGGGGAAGGGAGAGACCCAGTACTTC. Residues: CASSSPGQGKGETQYF.

The chain combines TRBV6-5 with TRBJ1-2, with 8 bases aligning to TRBD1. The length of the CDR3 is 13 residues. CDR1 is MNHEY and CDR2 is SVGAGI in the germline V gene. Germline trimming cut 6 bases from V and 7 bases from J; bases unmatched to any gene: 7. The CDR3 loop is CASSGQGQGGYTF. The CDR3, as DNA: TGTGCCAGCAGCGGACAGGGCCAGGGTGGCTACACCTTC.

The V call is TRBV27, the J call TRBJ2-7; TRBD2 matches at 8 bases. The CDR3 spans 17 residues. The germline V gene encodes CDR1 MNHEY and CDR2 SMNVEV (reference sequence). The V and J ends lost 6 bases and 0 bases, in that order; junction bases with no gene match: 13. The CDR3 reads CASSPTGLAGHSYEQYF. The DNA for the CDR3 is TGTGCCAGCAGCCCTACGGGGCTAGCGGGTCACTCCTACGAGCAGTACTTC.